One sample yielded the 30 T cell receptor beta chains listed below, sequenced in a study of lung T cells in sarcoidosis with Löfgren's syndrome. A single record per CDR3 protein comes from TCRdb applying MiXCR to the reads. The sample carries about 19,000 distinct CDR3 sequences, roughly a fifth recorded once. The specimen was CD4+ T cells from bronchoalveolar lavage. The receptors derive from a human donor with sarcoidosis (Löfgren's syndrome or another form), or a control subject (not recorded which).

In its sample, this clonotype ranks as medium-sized (0.01 to 0.1%). The V call is TRBV25-1, the J call TRBJ1-6; TRBD1 might be the D (6 bases). CDR1 is MGHDK and CDR2 is SYGVNS in the germline V gene. This CDR3 region has 14 residues. Trimming pared 7 bases from V and 7 bases from J, leaving 14 bases between. Written as DNA, the CDR3 is TGTGCCAGCAATATAGGACAGCTAAATTCACCCCTCCACTTT. It is translated as CASNIGQLNSPLHF.

This clonotype occurred many times. At one end the junction does not follow the germline gene, possibly because of a read error. The chain combines TRBV7-2 with TRBJ2-3; TRBD2 aligns across 9 bases. Germline CDR1 reads SGHTA; CDR2 reads FQGNSA. This CDR3 is 14 amino acids long. CDR3 protein: CASSLAGRADTQYF. The DNA for the CDR3 is TGTGCCAGCAGCCTAGCGGGGCGTGCAGATACGCAGTATTTT.

By share of the sample, this clonotype is medium-sized. Germline is not matched at one junction end, which may reflect a read error. The chain links TRBV20-1 to TRBJ2-1; D unclear. The CDR3 spans 15 residues. Germline CDR1 and CDR2: DFQATT and SNEGSKA (reference sequence). CDR3 bases: TGCAGTGCTAGAGGGGGTTTTCAAGGGTACAGTGAGCAGTTCTTC. Translating it yields CSARGGFQGYSEQFF.

This clonotype has ten or more counts. The V call is TRBV2, the J call TRBJ1-6; D is undetermined. V lost 4 bases and J 5 bases, leaving 3 bases between the germline ends. This CDR3 spans 12 amino acids. Germline lookup yields CDR1 SNHLY and CDR2 FYNNEI. The CDR3 region has the DNA TGTGCCAGCAGTGCTAATAATTCACCCCTCCACTTT. Amino acid sequence: CASSANNSPLHF.

By sample share, this clonotype is medium-sized. The chain couples TRBV6-1 to TRBJ1-1; possible D gene TRBD1, 5 bases. V was trimmed by 5 bases and J by 3 bases, leaving 10 bases between them. Germline values: CDR1 MNHNS, CDR2 SASEGT. The CDR3 runs 13 residues. This CDR3 is CASSYLGDTEAFF. CDR3 DNA sequence: TGTGCCAGCAGTTATCTAGGGGACACTGAAGCTTTCTTT.

This clonotype was counted many times. The chain combines TRBV7-9 with TRBJ2-2; D ambiguous. Per germline, CDR1 SEHNR and CDR2 FQNEAQ (reference sequence). The length of the CDR3 is 15 residues. V was cut by 1 base and J by 3 bases, with 9 bases left in between. The CDR3 region is CASSLERIHTGELFF. Written as DNA, the CDR3 is TGTGCCAGCAGCTTAGAACGGATTCACACCGGGGAGCTGTTTTTT.

This clonotype was detected a few times. This sequence joins TRBV29-1 and TRBJ1-5; no firm D call. The CDR3 extends over 13 amino acids. Trimming stripped 4 bases from V and 7 bases from J, with 14 bases between. CDR1 is SQVTM and CDR2 is ANQGSEA in the germline V gene. This CDR3 reads CSVAIGVGQPQHF. The CDR3 region has the DNA TGCAGCGTTGCAATCGGCGTCGGACAGCCCCAGCATTTT.

This clonotype was counted many times. The rearrangement links TRBV7-9 to TRBJ1-5; tentative D call: TRBD1 (6 bases). Germline V gene data show CDR1 as SEHNR and CDR2 as FQNEAQ (reference sequence). The V end was cut by 6 bases, the J end by 5 bases, with 11 bases between. The CDR3 has 13 amino acids. CDR3 in DNA: TGTGCCAGCAGTAGGACAGCCGATCAGCCCCAGCATTTT. Its protein product is CASSRTADQPQHF.

On this clonotype itself: This may stem from a read error, because a much larger clone lies one nucleotide away. The rearrangement uses TRBV7-9 and TRBJ2-7; D gene unclear. The CDR3 is made up of 14 amino acids. Germline loops: CDR1 SEHNR, CDR2 FQNEAQ (reference sequence). The V gene lost 6 bases and the J gene lost 5 bases, with 17 bases spanning the gap. CDR3 coding DNA: TGTGCCAGCAGTTCCCGGGCTAGAACAGACGAGCAGTACTTC. It yields the protein CASSSRARTDEQYF.

Details on this clonotype: This may be a read error, as it is one base from a much larger clone. V gene TRBV7-2 combines with J gene TRBJ1-3, with D possibly being TRBD1 (5 bases). The CDR3 is 17 amino acids. The V gene lost 2 bases and the J gene lost 5 bases, with 19 bases spanning the gap. The V gene's germline CDR1 is SGHTA and CDR2 FQGNSA. CDR3 bases: TGTGCCAGCAGCTTATACCCGCAAGGAAGGGGTAGAAACACCATATATTTT. It codes for CASSLYPQGRGRNTIYF.

A few counts support this clonotype. The V and J genes are TRBV5-6 and TRBJ1-2; no firm D call. The CDR3 length is 14 residues. The germline V and J ends were trimmed by 0 bases and 8 bases, with 14 bases remaining between them. Germline values: CDR1 SGHDT, CDR2 YYEEEE. CDR3 DNA: TGTGCCAGCAGCTTGGGCAGGCGGACGCGGGGCTACACCTTC. It codes for CASSLGRRTRGYTF.

Judged by abundance, this clonotype is medium-sized (0.01 to 0.1%). The chain uses TRBV28 and TRBJ2-7, with D tentatively TRBD1 (6 bases). The CDR3 contains 14 residues. Germline V lookup: CDR1 MDHEN, CDR2 SYDVKM. V was clipped by 6 bases and J by 2 bases, with 14 bases between them. DNA for the CDR3: TGTGCCAGCAGGCACAGGGACGCGGCCTACGAGCAGTACTTC. Protein product: CASRHRDAAYEQYF.

V is TRBV5-6 and J is TRBJ1-2; no definite D call. This CDR3 is 15 amino acids long. Trimming stripped 0 bases from V and 5 bases from J, with 14 bases between. From germline, CDR1 is SGHDT and CDR2 YYEEEE. The chain's CDR3 is CASSLEGGRGYGYTF. DNA for the CDR3: TGTGCCAGCAGCTTGGAAGGCGGGAGAGGATATGGCTACACCTTC.

The chain combines TRBV9 with TRBJ1-2, with D unresolved. Germline CDR1 SGDLS, CDR2 YYNGEE. V shed 0 bases and J shed 4 bases, with 7 bases lying between them. The CDR3 totals 13 residues. The DNA for the CDR3 is TGTGCCAGCAGCGTAGGGACGGTCTATGGCTACACCTTC. This translates into CASSVGTVYGYTF.

By sample share, this clonotype is medium-sized. This sequence joins TRBV15 and TRBJ2-7, with TRBD1 as a possible D gene (6 bases). CDR1 is LNHNV, CDR2 YYDKDF, per germline (reference sequence). This CDR3 comprises 13 residues. The V end was cut by 7 bases, the J end by 2 bases, with 12 bases between. The CDR3 sequence is CATTKGGAYEQYF. In nucleotides, the CDR3 is TGTGCCACCACAAAAGGGGGAGCCTACGAGCAGTACTTC.

The V call is TRBV10-3, the J call TRBJ2-5; D is uncertain. Trimming pared 3 bases from V and 5 bases from J, leaving 7 bases between. Germline-derived CDR1 and CDR2 are ENHRY and SYGVKD. The CDR3 is made up of 12 amino acids. CDR3 region: CAISELGETQYF. The DNA for the CDR3 is TGTGCCATCAGTGAATTAGGGGAGACCCAGTACTTC.

The table lists this clonotype with a count of one. At one boundary the junction diverges from the germline segment, which might be a read error. The chain is built from TRBV7-3 and TRBJ1-6, with D perhaps matching TRBD1 (6 bases). There are 14 residues in the CDR3. In germline, CDR1 is SGHTA, CDR2 FQGTGA. DNA for the CDR3: TGTGCCAGCGGCTTAGCAGGGGTGAATTCACCCCTCCACTTT. Translated: CASGLAGVNSPLHF.

Comments on this clonotype: Germline is not matched at one junction end, which may reflect a read error. This sequence joins TRBV9 and TRBJ2-7; maybe TRBD1 (5 bases). This CDR3 is 12 amino acids long. CDR1 is SGDLS and CDR2 is YYNGEE in the germline V gene. The CDR3 protein is CAGSPTEYEQYF. CDR3 coding DNA: TGTGCCGGCAGCCCGACAGAATACGAGCAGTACTTC.

This clonotype was observed at least ten times. This chain joins TRBV7-2 and TRBJ1-2, with 9 bases that match TRBD1. Germline CDR1 SGHTA, CDR2 FQGNSA. V was pared by 8 bases and J by 7 bases, with 17 bases of the junction left unmatched. The CDR3 extends over 16 amino acids. CDR3 in DNA: TGTGCCAGCGCCTCCCAGAGGGGACAGGGTCATTTTGGCTACACCTTC. Translating it yields CASASQRGQGHFGYTF.

Within the sample, this clonotype is medium-sized (0.01 to 0.1%). This chain uses TRBV24-1 with TRBJ2-5, with 11 bases fitting TRBD2. Germline V gene data show CDR1 as KGHDR and CDR2 as SFDVKD. With 9 bases clipped from V and 1 base from J, the junction kept 6 bases outside the gene matches. The length of the CDR3 is 15 residues. CDR3: CATSGTSGFQETQYF. The CDR3 bases are TGTGCCACCTCCGGGACTAGCGGATTCCAAGAGACCCAGTACTTC.

In its sample, this clonotype was seen many times. This sequence joins TRBV11-2 and TRBJ2-1; 7 bases are a match to TRBD2. V lost 5 bases and J lost 5; bases outside the gene matches: 12. The germline V gene encodes CDR1 SGHAT and CDR2 FQNNGV. This CDR3 spans 16 amino acids. The CDR3 DNA reads as TGTGCCAGCAGCCGCCGTACGTCGGCGGGAGACAATGAGCAGTTCTTC. This codes for CASSRRTSAGDNEQFF.

This clonotype showed up just once. One junction end disagrees with the germline gene, perhaps due to a read error. The DNA of the CDR3 is TGTGCCAGCAGCTACTCCGGGAGTCTGGAAAACTGTGGCTACACCTTC. This gives the protein CASSYSGSLENCGYTF. This chain links TRBV7-9 with TRBJ1-2; D is unresolved. Germline V gene sequence: CDR1 SEHNR, CDR2 FQNEAQ (reference sequence). The CDR3 extends over 16 amino acids. Filled out from reference TRBV7-9 and TRBJ1-2, the complete variable domain reads DTGVSQNPRHKITKRGQNVTFRCDPISEHNRLYWYRQTLGQGPEFLTYFQNEAQLEKSRLLSDRFSAERPKGSFSTLEIQRTEQGDSAMYLCASSYSGSLENCGYTFGSGTRLTVV.

This clonotype was seen a handful of times. This chain joins TRBV7-9 and TRBJ1-1; unclear D gene. Germline assignment: CDR1 SEHNR and CDR2 FQNEAQ (reference sequence). CDR3 length: 17 residues. V lost 5 bases and J lost 0, with 19 bases in between. CDR3 sequence: CASSARLSRVVNTEAFF. CDR3 bases: TGTGCCAGCAGCGCCCGCCTTTCGAGGGTCGTGAACACTGAAGCTTTCTTT. The full variable domain, in which reference TRBV7-9 and TRBJ1-1 provide the parts outside the CDR3, is DTGVSQNPRHKITKRGQNVTFRCDPISEHNRLYWYRQTLGQGPEFLTYFQNEAQLEKSRLLSDRFSAERPKGSFSTLEIQRTEQGDSAMYLCASSARLSRVVNTEAFFGQGTRLTVV.

This chain joins TRBV6-2 or TRBV6-3 and TRBJ1-1; the D gene is possibly TRBD1 (5 bases). The CDR3 contains 14 residues. The germline V gene encodes CDR1 MNHEY and CDR2 SVGEGT. The V gene lost 4 bases and the J gene lost 4 bases, with 13 bases spanning the gap. CDR3 sequence: CASSLQEWGTEAFF. The CDR3 DNA sequence: TGTGCCAGCAGTTTACAGGAATGGGGCACTGAAGCTTTCTTT.

This clonotype was observed a few times. V usage is TRBV29-1 and J usage is TRBJ2-5; 9 positions match TRBD2. With V trimmed by 7 bases and J by 1 base, 4 bases remained unmatched. Germline loops: CDR1 SQVTM, CDR2 ANQGSEA. The CDR3 loop spans 13 amino acids. CDR3 sequence reads: CSGVAGVQETQYF. The CDR3 coding sequence is TGCAGCGGAGTAGCGGGAGTCCAAGAGACCCAGTACTTC.

In its sample, this clonotype is medium-sized (0.01 to 0.1%). This chain uses TRBV6-1 with TRBJ1-2; 7 bases are a match to TRBD1. The V gene end was trimmed by 5 bases and the J gene end by 4 bases; junction bases not matched to a gene: 7. The CDR3 has 14 amino acids. Germline CDR1 is MNHNS and CDR2 is SASEGT. CDR3 amino acids: CASSLQGIPYGYTF. The CDR3 nucleotides read TGTGCCAGCAGTCTACAGGGGATCCCCTATGGCTACACCTTC.

In regard to this clonotype: This may be a read error, as it is one base from a much larger clone. The chain links TRBV7-2 to TRBJ1-5; D ambiguous. This CDR3 comprises 15 residues. In germline, CDR1 is SGHTA, CDR2 FQGNSA. The DNA for the CDR3 is TGTGCCAGCAGCTACCTATTTTTAAGCAATCAGCACCAGCATTTT. It translates to CASSYLFLSNQHQHF.

This clonotype is labeled medium-sized (0.01 to 0.1%). This chain links TRBV7-2 with TRBJ1-4; no reliable D call. Per the germline V gene, CDR1 is SGHTA and CDR2 is FQGNSA. V was pared by 2 bases and J by 4 bases, with 8 bases between. The CDR3 runs 14 residues. The CDR3 sequence is CASSLRQLNEKLFF. The CDR3 DNA reads as TGTGCCAGCAGCTTAAGGCAGCTTAATGAAAAACTGTTTTTT.

Of note for this clonotype: A much larger clone lies one base from this, so it may be a read error. This chain links TRBV7-2 with TRBJ2-7; 11 nucleotides line up with TRBD2. The CDR3 is made up of 14 amino acids. Germline V gene sequence: CDR1 SGHTA, CDR2 FQGNSA. V shed 11 bases and J 3 bases; nucleotides not matched to a gene: 9. The CDR3 loop reads CAAGRGLAGYEQYF. CDR3 bases: TGTGCCGCCGGCAGAGGACTAGCGGGCTACGAGCAGTACTTC.

At least ten counts were recorded for this clonotype. The chain couples TRBV29-1 to TRBJ2-7; D is perhaps TRBD2 (5 bases). Germline V lookup: CDR1 SQVTM, CDR2 ANQGSEA. The V gene lost 4 bases and the J gene lost 5 bases, with 9 bases spanning the gap. The CDR3 spans 11 residues. The CDR3 bases are TGCAGCGTTGGAGCTAGCCACGAGCAGTACTTC. Its translation is CSVGASHEQYF.